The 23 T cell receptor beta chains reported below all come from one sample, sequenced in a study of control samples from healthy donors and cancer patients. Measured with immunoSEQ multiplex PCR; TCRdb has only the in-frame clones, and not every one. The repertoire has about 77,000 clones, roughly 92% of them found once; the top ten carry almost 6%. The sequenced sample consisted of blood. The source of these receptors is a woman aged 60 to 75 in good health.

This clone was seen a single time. For the CDR3, the DNA is TGTGCCAGCTCACTACGGAGGGAATCGAACACTGAAGCTTTCTTT. Its translation is CASSLRRESNTEAFF. The rearrangement links TRBV18 to TRBJ1-1; D unclear. This CDR3 region has 15 residues. Germline CDR1 and CDR2: KGHSH and LQKENI. The V and J ends lost 4 bases and 1 base respectively, with 13 bases between them.

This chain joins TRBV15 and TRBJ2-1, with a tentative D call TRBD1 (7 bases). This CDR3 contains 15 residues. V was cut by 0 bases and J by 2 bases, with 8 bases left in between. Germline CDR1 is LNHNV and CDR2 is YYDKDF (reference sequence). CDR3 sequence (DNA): TGTGCCACCAGCAGAGACAGGGGGGCCTACAATGAGCAGTTCTTC. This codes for CATSRDRGAYNEQFF.

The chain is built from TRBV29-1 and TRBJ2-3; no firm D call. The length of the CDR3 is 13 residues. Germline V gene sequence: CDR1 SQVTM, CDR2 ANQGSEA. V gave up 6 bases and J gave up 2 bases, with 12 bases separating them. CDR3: CSVLWGSTDTQYF. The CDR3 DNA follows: TGCAGCGTCCTTTGGGGATCCACAGATACGCAGTATTTT.

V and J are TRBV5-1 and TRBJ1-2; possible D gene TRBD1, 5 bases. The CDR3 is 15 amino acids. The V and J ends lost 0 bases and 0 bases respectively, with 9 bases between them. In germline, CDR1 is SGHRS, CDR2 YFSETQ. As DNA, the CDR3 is TGCGCCAGCAGCTTGGGCCCGGGGGCTAACTATGGCTACACCTTC. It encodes CASSLGPGANYGYTF.

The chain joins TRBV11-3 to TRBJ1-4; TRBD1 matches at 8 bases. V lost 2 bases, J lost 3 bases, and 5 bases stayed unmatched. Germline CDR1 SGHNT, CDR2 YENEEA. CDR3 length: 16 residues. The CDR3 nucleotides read TGTGCCAGCAGCTTATCCCCAGGGGGCCCTAATGAAAAACTGTTTTTT. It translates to CASSLSPGGPNEKLFF.

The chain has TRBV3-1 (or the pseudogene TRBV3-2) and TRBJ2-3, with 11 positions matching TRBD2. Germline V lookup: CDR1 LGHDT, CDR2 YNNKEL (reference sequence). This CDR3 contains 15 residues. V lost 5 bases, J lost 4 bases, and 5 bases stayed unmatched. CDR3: CASSFTSGSADTQYF. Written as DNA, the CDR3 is TGTGCCAGCAGCTTTACTAGCGGGAGTGCAGATACGCAGTATTTT.

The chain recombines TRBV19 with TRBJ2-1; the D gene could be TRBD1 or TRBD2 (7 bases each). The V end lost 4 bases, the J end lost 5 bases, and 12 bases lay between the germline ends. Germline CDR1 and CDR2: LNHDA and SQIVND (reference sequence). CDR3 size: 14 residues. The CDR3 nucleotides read TGTGCCAGTAGTACAGGGGGGGTACACAATGAGCAGTTCTTC. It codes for CASSTGGVHNEQFF. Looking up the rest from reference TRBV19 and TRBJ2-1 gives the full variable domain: DGGITQSPKYLFRKEGQNVTLSCEQNLNHDAMYWYRQDPGQGLRLIYYSQIVNDFQKGDIAEGYSVSREKKESFPLTVTSAQKNPTAFYLCASSTGGVHNEQFFGPGTRLTVL.

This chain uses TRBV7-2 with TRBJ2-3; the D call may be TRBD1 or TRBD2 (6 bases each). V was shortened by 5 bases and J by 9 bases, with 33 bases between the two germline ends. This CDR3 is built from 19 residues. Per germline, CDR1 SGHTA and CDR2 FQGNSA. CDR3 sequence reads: CASSTPTGPKGGTRETQYF. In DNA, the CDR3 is TGTGCCAGCAGCACCCCGACAGGACCCAAAGGCGGGACCCGGGAAACGCAGTATTTT.

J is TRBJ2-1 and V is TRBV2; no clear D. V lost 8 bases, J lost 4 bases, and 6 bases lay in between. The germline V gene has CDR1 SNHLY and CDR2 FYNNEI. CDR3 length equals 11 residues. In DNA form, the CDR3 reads TGTGCCAGCGGGCGGTACAATGAGCAGTTCTTC. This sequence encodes CASGRYNEQFF.

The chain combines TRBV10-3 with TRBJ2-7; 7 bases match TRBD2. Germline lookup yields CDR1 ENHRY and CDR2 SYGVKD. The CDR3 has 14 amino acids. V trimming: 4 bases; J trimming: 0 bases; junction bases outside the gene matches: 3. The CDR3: CAISGGGSSYEQYF. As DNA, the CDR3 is TGTGCCATCAGTGGTGGCGGGAGCTCCTACGAGCAGTACTTC.

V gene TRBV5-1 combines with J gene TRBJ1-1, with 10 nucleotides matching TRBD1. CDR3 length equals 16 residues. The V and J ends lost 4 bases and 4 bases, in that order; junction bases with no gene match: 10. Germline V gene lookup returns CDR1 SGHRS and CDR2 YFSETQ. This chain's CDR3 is CASSLLRTGGFTEAFF. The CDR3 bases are TGCGCCAGCAGCCTGCTCCGGACAGGGGGTTTCACTGAAGCTTTCTTT.

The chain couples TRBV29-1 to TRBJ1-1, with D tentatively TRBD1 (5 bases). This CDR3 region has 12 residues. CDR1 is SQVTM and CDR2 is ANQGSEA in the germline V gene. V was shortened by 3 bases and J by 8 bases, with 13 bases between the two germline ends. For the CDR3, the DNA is TGCAGCGTTGATCGGGGCGCAGGAGAAGCTTTCTTT. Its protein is CSVDRGAGEAFF.

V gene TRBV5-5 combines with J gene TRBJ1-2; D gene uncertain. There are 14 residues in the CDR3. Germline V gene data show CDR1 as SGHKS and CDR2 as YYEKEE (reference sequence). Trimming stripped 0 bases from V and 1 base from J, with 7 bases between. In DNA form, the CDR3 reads TGTGCCAGCAGCTTGGAGATTTTTAACTATGGCTACACCTTC. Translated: CASSLEIFNYGYTF.

CDR3 loop: CAWRALGEQYF. For the CDR3, the DNA is TGTGCCTGGAGGGCCCTTGGCGAGCAGTACTTC. The J gene is TRBJ2-7, the V gene TRBV30; D not certain. The CDR3 sequence is 11 residues long. Germline CDR1 GTSNPN, CDR2 SVGIG (reference sequence). V lost 3 bases and J 6 bases, leaving 9 bases between the germline ends. Supplemented by reference TRBV30 and TRBJ2-7, the full variable domain reads SQTIHQWPATLVQPVGSPLSLECTVEGTSNPNLYWYRQAAGRGLQLLFYSVGIGQISSEVPQNLSASRPQDRQFILSSKKLLLSDSGFYLCAWRALGEQYFGPGTRLTVT.

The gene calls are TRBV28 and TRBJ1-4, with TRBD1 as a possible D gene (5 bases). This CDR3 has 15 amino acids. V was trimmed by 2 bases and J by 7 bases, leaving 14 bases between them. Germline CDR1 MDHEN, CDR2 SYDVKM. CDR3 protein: CASSLLAGRGEKLFF. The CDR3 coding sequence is TGTGCCAGCAGTTTACTGGCAGGGAGGGGTGAAAAACTGTTTTTT.

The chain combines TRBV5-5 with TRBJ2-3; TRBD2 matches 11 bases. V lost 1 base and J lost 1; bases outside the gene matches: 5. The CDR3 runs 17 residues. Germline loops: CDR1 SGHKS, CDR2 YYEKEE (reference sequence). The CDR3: CASSLRLAGGGTDTQYF. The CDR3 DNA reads TGTGCCAGCAGCTTGCGTCTAGCGGGAGGCGGCACAGATACGCAGTATTTT. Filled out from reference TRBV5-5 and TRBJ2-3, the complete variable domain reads DAGVTQSPTHLIKTRGQQVTLRCSPISGHKSVSWYQQVLGQGPQFIFQYYEKEERGRGNFPDRFSARQFPNYSSELNVNALLLGDSALYLCASSLRLAGGGTDTQYFGPGTRLTVL.

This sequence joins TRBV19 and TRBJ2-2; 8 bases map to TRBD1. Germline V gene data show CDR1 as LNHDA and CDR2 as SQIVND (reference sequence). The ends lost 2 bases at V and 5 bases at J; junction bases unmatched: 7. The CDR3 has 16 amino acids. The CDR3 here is CASSIQGAGGTGELFF. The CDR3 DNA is TGTGCCAGTAGTATACAGGGGGCAGGTGGAACCGGGGAGCTGTTTTTT.

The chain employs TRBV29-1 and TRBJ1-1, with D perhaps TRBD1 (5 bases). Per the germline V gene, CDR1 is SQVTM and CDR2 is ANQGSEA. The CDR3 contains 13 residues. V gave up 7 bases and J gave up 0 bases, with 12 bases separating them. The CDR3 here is CSAARQMNTEAFF. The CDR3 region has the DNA TGCAGCGCGGCCAGACAGATGAACACTGAAGCTTTCTTT.

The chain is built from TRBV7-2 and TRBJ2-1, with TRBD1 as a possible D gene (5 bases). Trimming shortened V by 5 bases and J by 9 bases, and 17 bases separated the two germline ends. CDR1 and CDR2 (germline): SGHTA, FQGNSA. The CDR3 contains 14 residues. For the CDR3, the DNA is TGTGCCAGCAGCCCCGGGTCCGGGCAGGGTGAGCAGTTCTTC. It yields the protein CASSPGSGQGEQFF.

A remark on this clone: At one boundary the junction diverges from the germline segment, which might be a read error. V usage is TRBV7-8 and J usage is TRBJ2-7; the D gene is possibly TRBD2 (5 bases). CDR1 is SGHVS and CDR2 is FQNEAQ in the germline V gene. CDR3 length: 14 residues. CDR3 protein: CANSLEWESYEQYF. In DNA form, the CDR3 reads TGTGCCAACAGCTTAGAGTGGGAGTCCTACGAGCAGTACTTC. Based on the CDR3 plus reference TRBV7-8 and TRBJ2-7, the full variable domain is GAGVSQSPRYKVAKRGQDVALRCDPISGHVSLFWYQQALGQGPEFLTYFQNEAQLDKSGLPSDRFFAERPEGSVSTLKIQRTQQEDSAVYLCANSLEWESYEQYFGPGTRLTVT.

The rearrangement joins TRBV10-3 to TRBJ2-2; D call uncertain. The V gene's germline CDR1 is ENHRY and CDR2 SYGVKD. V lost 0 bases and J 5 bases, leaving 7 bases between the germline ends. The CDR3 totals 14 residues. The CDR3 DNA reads TGTGCCATCAGTGAGTCGTTAAGGACCGGGGAGCTGTTTTTT. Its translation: CAISESLRTGELFF.

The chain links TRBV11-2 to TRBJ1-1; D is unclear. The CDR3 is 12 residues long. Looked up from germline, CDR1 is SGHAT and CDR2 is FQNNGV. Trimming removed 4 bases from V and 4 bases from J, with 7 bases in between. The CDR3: CASSYWGTEAFF. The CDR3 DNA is TGTGCCAGCAGCTACTGGGGCACTGAAGCTTTCTTT.

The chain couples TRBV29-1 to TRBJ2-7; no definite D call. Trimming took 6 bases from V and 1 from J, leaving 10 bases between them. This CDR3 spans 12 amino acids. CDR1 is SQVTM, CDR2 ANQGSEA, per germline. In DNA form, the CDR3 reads TGCAGCGTCGAGGCCCGGTCCTACGAGCAGTACTTC. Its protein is CSVEARSYEQYF.